The clone carrying this TCR beta chain was recorded a few times. Its antigen is still unknown. V shed 4 bases and J shed 4 bases, with 8 bases lying between them. The CDR3 runs 13 residues. Per the germline V gene, CDR1 is MNHEY and CDR2 is SVGEGT. This specimen belongs to a study of T cells after yellow fever vaccination. The study's findings and limits: The secondary response peaked faster, at day 5 versus 15, but was weaker.

TCRdb analysed the 5' RACE reads with MiXCR anew, one entry per CDR3 protein. The sample yields approximately 610,000 distinct CDR3 sequences, about 17% seen once. The chain recombines TRBV6-2 or TRBV6-3 with TRBJ2-1; the D is unclear. This material consisted of PBMCs, taken less than 6 days after the first yellow fever vaccination. This receptor was identified in a young man who received the YFV17D yellow fever vaccine. In nucleotides, the CDR3 is TGTGCCAGCAGTTTGGCCAGTTACAATGAGCAGTTCTTC. Translating it yields CASSLASYNEQFF.